This T cell receptor beta chain was captured in a study of blood T cell repertoires in COVID-19 (dated by TCRdb to 2018 to 2020). Concerning the study at large: The collaborator samples originated in the United States, Italy and Spain and spanned the acute and convalescent phases of COVID-19. The material from the prospective study consisted of cDNA or gDNA derived from T cells, B-cell-depleted T cells, or PBMCs. Subjects who had been exposed to COVID-19, were actively infected with it, or had recovered from it provided the deeply sampled blood TCRbeta repertoires that made up the dataset. The repertoires were released in a freely available public database intended as a resource for research on the immune response to SARS-CoV-2. The samples were drawn from the first 160 participants of the ongoing ImmuneRACE study and from some 1,300 subjects provided by 6 global collaborators. The sample metadata nearly always contained a de-identified subject ID, COVID-19 status, age in years and sex. Where HLA class I and class II types were available, the types were taken from metadata supplied by the sample provider, not from assay-based typing. Broad study findings and their caveats: How much clinical and demographic metadata was included differed by source and by participant, and the metadata was provided uncurated.

CDR1 and CDR2 were assigned from the germline V gene as SGHTA and FQGNSA. After removal of 3 bases from V and 4 bases from J, the junction retains 8 bases not matched to a gene. There are 15 amino acids in the CDR3, from cysteine to phenylalanine inclusive. CDR3 DNA only is kept here, 45 bases in frame from base 1. The immunoSEQ Assay, a bias-controlled multiplex PCR, was used to amplify TCRbeta CDR3 regions from genomic DNA. Concerning the study's data processing: The number of nucleated cells in each sample was estimated from the amplification of reference gene primers within the assay. Sequence reads were collapsed and filtered to measure the absolute abundance of every unique TCRbeta CDR3 rearrangement. For each sample, productive Simpson clonality was calculated as the square root of Simpson's diversity index over productive rearrangements. The clones in this table, taken by TCRdb from immuneACCESS, are in-frame only. Not every clone is retained; where verified, under half of the shortfall comes from an unresolved V gene, and the cause of the rest is unknown. That table is the source of V, J and clone size, and D and trimming were worked out from the DNA. The table for this sample lists roughly 95,000 clones; around 80% of them were counted only once. The top ten constitute around 18% of the sample.

Collaborating institutions collected whole blood in K2EDTA tubes following their own protocols. Collaborator samples were shipped for TCRbeta analysis as frozen whole blood, isolated PBMCs, or DNA extracted from either sample type. A word on this clone: What antigen it recognizes has not been identified. No much larger clone exists at a distance of one base, and base qualities are not known.

The chain couples TRBV7-2 to TRBJ2-7, with 8 bases aligning to TRBD1. Source material: peripheral blood. The source of this sequence is an elderly man with acute or convalescent COVID-19. The DNA sequence reads TGTGCCAGCAGCTTCACCGGGACAGGCTATTACGAGCAGTACTTC. The resulting protein is CASSFTGTGYYEQYF.